This TCR beta chain was sequenced during a study of T cells in Graves' hyperthyroidism and ophthalmopathy. Study results and limitations: Stable hyperthyroidism was told apart from ophthalmopathy by a model built on 13 V-J features.

The investigators amplified TCR beta CDR3 regions from RNA transcripts. The primer set for the first-round RT-PCR of the TCR CDR3 was HTBI. TCRdb re-called the multiplex PCR reads with MiXCR, one entry per CDR3 protein. The table has about 510,000 distinct CDR3 sequences, 14% seen once. About this clonotype: As yet, its antigen is unknown.

The V gene's germline CDR1 is DFQATT and CDR2 SNEGSKA (reference sequence). This CDR3 is built from 14 residues. V shed 4 bases and J 0 bases; nucleotides not matched to a gene: 5. Sequenced input: blood. The TCR originated in a woman in her forties with Graves' hyperthyroidism. This rearrangement joins TRBV20-1 to TRBJ1-2; 7 bases agree with TRBD1. The DNA for the CDR3 is TGCAGTGCTACGACAGGGCCAACTAACTATGGCTACACCTTC. Its protein is CSATTGPTNYGYTF.